This TCR beta chain was captured in a study of blood T cell repertoires in COVID-19 (TCRdb year 2020). For the study in its entirety: Samples covering the acute and convalescent phases of COVID-19 were provided by collaborators in the United States, Italy and Spain. The material from the prospective study consisted of cDNA or gDNA derived from T cells, B-cell-depleted T cells, or PBMCs. The dataset comprised deeply sampled blood TCRbeta repertoires from subjects exposed to, actively infected with, or recovered from COVID-19. A freely available public database, intended as a resource for researchers studying the immune response to SARS-CoV-2, is where the repertoires were released. Samples came from the ongoing ImmuneRACE study (first 160 participants) plus 1,254 subjects from 6 global collaborators. The sample metadata nearly always contained a de-identified subject ID, COVID-19 status, age in years and sex. Where HLA class I and class II types were available, the types were taken from metadata supplied by the sample provider, not from assay-based typing.

Overall results and qualifications from the work: The quantity of clinical and demographic metadata differed by source and by participant and was supplied without curation.

TCRbeta CDR3 regions were amplified from genomic DNA by means of the immunoSEQ Assay, a bias-controlled multiplex PCR. In the source study's methods: Nucleated cell counts per sample were estimated from amplification of reference gene primers within the assay. To quantify the absolute abundance of each unique TCRbeta CDR3 rearrangement, sequence reads were collapsed and filtered. For each sample, productive Simpson clonality was calculated as the square root of Simpson's diversity index over productive rearrangements. TCRdb holds this immuneACCESS table with in-frame rearrangements only. Some clones are missing; in checked studies, unresolved V genes explain under half, and the rest has no known cause. The DNA gave D and trimming, while V, J and clone size come from that table. This sample is represented by roughly 290,000 clones; about 90% of them were singletons. Jointly, the top ten make up around 1.7% of the sample.

A remark on this clone: The clone's antigen remains unknown. Within one base of it there is no much larger clone, and no base qualities were kept.

V and J lose 6 bases and 4 bases, and a span of 12 bases separates them. The CDR3 measures 13 amino acids from cysteine to phenylalanine. The retained sequence is limited to the CDR3, 39 bases, with the frame set at the first base. The germline V gene supplies CDR1 MNHEY and CDR2 SVGAGI. Participants in the prospective study were enrolled through a virtual design, were aged 18 to 89 years, and lived in roughly 26 United States geographic areas. In the prospective study, participants were assigned to cohorts based on the clinical history participants reported in a screening survey and a study questionnaire. In the prospective study, whole blood, serum and a nasopharyngeal or oropharyngeal swab were collected from each participant by mobile phlebotomists. Participants in the prospective study had the option to provide additional blood draws and questionnaires over a roughly two-month period. Blood samples from the prospective study were shipped frozen or at room temperature prior to DNA extraction.

This receptor was obtained from a woman aged 18-35 years with acute COVID-19. Sequenced: PBMCs or T cells enriched from blood (not recorded which). Recombination joined TRBV6-5 with TRBJ2-5; 7 matching bases give a weak D call of TRBD2. CDR3 reads: CASSQGGGETQYF. The bases are TGTGCCAGCAGCCAGGGAGGGGGAGAGACCCAGTACTTC.